This T cell receptor (beta chain) was sequenced for a study of identifying expanded T cells in peripheral blood. Profiled with immunoSEQ multiplex PCR; TCRdb holds only in-frame clones, not every one. The repertoire consists of over 100,000 clones, with about 91% occurring once and the leading ten covering 14%. No infections or other immune events were documented during collection. Germline CDR1 SGHTA, CDR2 FQGNSA. The CDR3 has 11 residues. V shed 3 bases and J shed 7 bases, with 7 bases lying between them. The V call is TRBV7-2, the J call TRBJ2-7; D remains unclear. The specimen was blood. This receptor was identified in a person aged 18 to 70 in good health. The CDR3 sequence is CASSFFDEQYF. CDR3 DNA sequence: TGTGCCAGCAGCTTCTTTGATGAGCAGTACTTC. The full variable domain, rest sourced from reference TRBV7-2 and TRBJ2-7, is GAGVSQSPSNKVTEKGKDVELRCDPISGHTALYWYRQSLGQGLEFLIYFQGNSAPDKSGLPSDRFSAERTGGSVSTLTIQRTQQEDSAVYLCASSFFDEQYFGPGTRLTVT.